These 20 T cell receptor beta chains were sequenced from one sample in a study of immune characterization of retroperitoneal liposarcoma. TCRdb fed the PCR reads into MiXCR, producing one record per CDR3 protein. The data hold fewer than 11,000 distinct CDR3 sequences, with roughly 29% observed a single time. Source material: tumor tissue. These receptors all come from a female donor with retroperitoneal liposarcoma.

The chain joins TRBV4-3 to TRBJ2-1, with TRBD2 matching over 7 bases. The DNA matches TRBJ2-7 better at its end, which makes the J call doubtful. Germline V lookup: CDR1 LGHNA, CDR2 YSLEER. The CDR3 extends over 16 amino acids. The CDR3 nucleotides are TGCGCCAGCAGCCAAGATCTAGCGGTTTCCTACAATGAGCAGTACTTC. Protein sequence: CASSQDLAVSYNEQYF.

The chain uses TRBV6-1 and TRBJ1-4; D call uncertain. V was cut by 5 bases and J by 7 bases, with 11 bases left in between. CDR1 and CDR2 (germline): MNHNS, SASEGT. The CDR3 contains 13 residues. Here the CDR3 DNA reads TGTGCCAGCAGTCTAAGCCGGGCTGAAAAACTGTTTTTT. This gives the protein CASSLSRAEKLFF.

This clonotype is judged medium-sized (0.01 to 0.1%). The chain joins TRBV6-1 to TRBJ2-5; tentatively, D is TRBD1 (6 bases). From germline, CDR1 is MNHNS and CDR2 SASEGT. With 7 bases removed from V and 3 bases from J, the gap between germline ends came to 12 bases. The length of the CDR3 is 13 residues. The CDR3 DNA reads TGTGCCAGCACTCACCGGGACAAAGAGACCCAGTACTTC. Amino acids: CASTHRDKETQYF.

This clonotype ranks as medium-sized. The V and J genes are TRBV7-3 and TRBJ2-7; 11 bases match TRBD1. The J segment lost 0 bases and the V segment lost 5 bases, leaving 3 bases of the junction unmatched. CDR3 size: 15 residues. Germline V lookup: CDR1 SGHTA, CDR2 FQGTGA. CDR3 in DNA: TGTGCCAGCAGCCACGGACAGGGGGCCTCCTACGAGCAGTACTTC. As protein: CASSHGQGASYEQYF. The complete variable domain, with remaining parts taken from reference TRBV7-3 and TRBJ2-7, reads GAGVSQTPSNKVTEKGKYVELRCDPISGHTALYWYRQSLGQGPEFLIYFQGTGAADDSGLPNDRFFAVRPEGSVSTLKIQRTERGDSAVYLCASSHGQGASYEQYFGPGTRLTVT.

This clonotype was picked up a small number of times. The gene calls are TRBV24-1 and TRBJ2-1; D could derive from TRBD1 or TRBD2 (5 bases each). Germline CDR1 KGHDR, CDR2 SFDVKD. The CDR3 has 14 residues. The germline V and J ends were trimmed by 4 bases and 13 bases, with 19 bases remaining between them. The CDR3 DNA is TGTGCCACCAGTGAGACCGGGACCCAAGAGACCCAGTTCTTC. It translates to CATSETGTQETQFF.

This clonotype was counted only a few times. V is TRBV6-1 and J is TRBJ2-4; 13 bases are shared with TRBD2. The CDR3 is 11 residues long. Germline V gene sequence: CDR1 MNHNS, CDR2 SASEGT. V lost 11 bases, J lost 15 bases, and 7 bases stayed unmatched. The CDR3 sequence: CAWTSGRLGYF. CDR3 DNA: TGTGCCTGGACTAGCGGGAGATTAGGGTACTTC.

This clonotype appeared many times. The rearrangement uses TRBV12-3 or TRBV12-4 and TRBJ2-1; D call uncertain. Trimming took 3 bases from V and 10 from J, leaving 16 bases between them. This CDR3 spans 14 amino acids. The CDR3 nucleotides read TGTGCCAGCAGTTTTGGCGGAGTCTCCTACGAGCAGTTCTTC. It is translated as CASSFGGVSYEQFF.

This clonotype is labeled medium-sized. The chain joins TRBV7-2 to TRBJ2-1; 11 bases align to TRBD2. The J call is uncertain, as TRBJ2-7 better fits the DNA end. The CDR3 extends over 19 amino acids. Germline V gives CDR1 SGHTA, CDR2 FQGNSA. DNA of the CDR3: TGTGCCAGCAGCAGCCCTACTAGCGGGGGTCTGAGCTCCTACAATGAGCAGTACTTC. This gives the protein CASSSPTSGGLSSYNEQYF.

This clonotype was seen only a few times. The chain carries TRBV7-8 and TRBJ1-1; D gene uncertain. Germline CDR1 is SGHVS and CDR2 is FQNEAQ. This CDR3 region has 13 residues. V was trimmed by 5 bases and J by 0 bases, leaving 7 bases between them. The DNA for the CDR3 is TGTGCCAGCAGCAAAGGAGTGAACACTGAAGCTTTCTTT. Residues: CASSKGVNTEAFF.

This clonotype was observed many times. The V and J genes are TRBV6-1 and TRBJ1-1; D is ambiguous. Germline assignment: CDR1 MNHNS and CDR2 SASEGT. V lost 3 bases, J lost 5 bases, and 13 bases lay in between. This CDR3 region has 14 residues. CDR3 in amino acids: CASSDRSTGTEAFF. As DNA, the CDR3 is TGTGCCAGCAGTGACAGGTCCACGGGGACTGAAGCTTTCTTT.

This clonotype was seen a handful of times. The chain is built from TRBV11-3 and TRBJ1-1; D gene unclear. The CDR3 has 13 amino acids. The germline CDR1 and CDR2 sequences are SGHNT and YENEEA. With 2 bases removed from V and 9 bases from J, the gap between germline ends came to 13 bases. Here the CDR3 DNA reads TGTGCCAGCAGCTTACGCAGGAAACTACAAGCTTTCTTT. Amino acid sequence: CASSLRRKLQAFF.

This clonotype was counted ten times or more. J is TRBJ2-5 and V is TRBV6-1; 8 bases fit TRBD2. The ends lost 6 bases at V and 13 bases at J; junction bases unmatched: 16. Germline-derived CDR1 and CDR2 are MNHNS and SASEGT. CDR3 length equals 14 residues. The CDR3 is CASSQRAGVVGRYF. CDR3 nucleotides: TGTGCCAGCAGCCAGAGAGCGGGAGTCGTGGGTCGGTACTTC.

This CDR3 is CASSRTGLDEKLFF. DNA of the CDR3: TGTGCCAGCAGCCGCACAGGGTTGGATGAAAAACTGTTTTTT. The V gene is TRBV11-2, the J gene TRBJ1-4; D is possibly TRBD1 (6 bases). CDR1 is SGHAT, CDR2 FQNNGV, per germline. The V and J ends lost 5 bases and 6 bases respectively, with 13 bases between them. This CDR3 contains 14 residues.

This sequence joins TRBV27 and TRBJ2-3; TRBD1 might be the D (6 bases). The J call is in doubt because the DNA end fits TRBJ2-1 better. The germline gives CDR1 MNHEY, CDR2 SMNVEV (reference sequence). The CDR3 is 13 amino acids. CDR3 sequence (DNA): TGTGCCAGCAGTTTAGAACAGGGCCTCGAGCAGTTCTTC. Its translation: CASSLEQGLEQFF.

Within the sample, this clonotype is medium-sized. J is TRBJ2-1 and V is TRBV11-3; 10 nucleotides line up with TRBD2. The CDR3 contains 16 residues. Germline CDR1 SGHNT, CDR2 YENEEA. Trimming removed 5 bases from V and 4 bases from J; junction bases left unmatched: 8. The chain's CDR3 is CASSRRTSGTYNEQFF. The CDR3 nucleotides read TGTGCCAGCAGCCGACGGACTAGCGGCACTTACAATGAGCAGTTCTTC.

This clonotype occurred many times. J is TRBJ2-1 and V is TRBV12-3 or TRBV12-4, with TRBD2 matching over 7 bases. This CDR3 comprises 15 residues. After removal of 6 bases from V and 3 bases from J, the junction contained 8 bases not matched to a gene. The CDR3 is CASRAGLQIYNEQFF. The CDR3 region has the DNA TGTGCCAGCAGAGCGGGACTACAAATCTACAATGAGCAGTTCTTC.

In this sample, this clonotype turned up a few times. V usage is TRBV7-4 and J usage is TRBJ2-7; D is undetermined. V was shortened by 1 base and J by 4 bases, with 8 bases between the two germline ends. The germline CDR1 and CDR2 sequences are SGHVT and SQSDAQ. There are 13 residues in the CDR3. In DNA form, the CDR3 reads TGTGCCAGCAGCTTAGAAAATGGTTACGAGCAGTACTTC. Residues: CASSLENGYEQYF.

The genes are TRBV7-2 and TRBJ2-3; 10 positions agree with TRBD2. The CDR3 totals 16 residues. Germline assignment: CDR1 SGHTA and CDR2 FQGNSA. Trimming cost V 1 base and J 10 bases; bases outside gene matches: 11. The chain's CDR3 is CASSLVSGGWADAQYF. The CDR3, as DNA: TGTGCCAGCAGCTTAGTTAGCGGGGGGTGGGCTGATGCGCAGTATTTT.

This clonotype was seen repeatedly, ten times or more. This sequence joins TRBV27 and TRBJ2-1; 12 nucleotides agree with TRBD2. The CDR3 length is 21 residues. Germline-derived CDR1 and CDR2 are MNHEY and SMNVEV (reference sequence). With 1 base clipped from V and 0 bases from J, the junction kept 13 bases outside the gene matches. The DNA for the CDR3 is TGTGCCAGCAGTTTATGGTCTAGCGGGAGGGCTCGTGTAAGCTCCTACAATGAGCAGTTCTTC. It yields the protein CASSLWSSGRARVSSYNEQFF.

V gene TRBV27 combines with J gene TRBJ1-6; 12 bases fit TRBD1. The CDR3 sequence is 17 residues long. CDR1 is MNHEY, CDR2 SMNVEV, per germline (reference sequence). J gave up 11 bases and V 2 bases, and 10 bases lay outside the gene matches. The CDR3 sequence is CASSLDVGTGGGPPLHF. DNA of the CDR3: TGTGCCAGCAGTTTAGATGTCGGGACAGGGGGCGGTCCACCCCTCCACTTT.